This T cell receptor beta chain was found in a study of T cell repertoires in cytomegalovirus infection. In the study overall: In public TCR beta signatures, there were indications of both CMV infection and matching HLA type. General observations from the study: There were carriers of CMV plus the relevant HLA, and cumulative public TCR beta family frequency identified them.

TCRdb recomputed calls from the reads with MiXCR, one row per CDR3 protein. The table includes a few hundred thousand distinct CDR3 sequences, around 15% detected once. J lost 2 bases, V lost 5 bases, and 12 bases had no gene match. The CDR3 covers 16 residues. The V gene's germline CDR1 is SGHTA and CDR2 FQGNSA. This clonotype was seen repeatedly, ten times or more. Its antigen is not identified. Material for sequencing was PBMCs. The chain has TRBV7-2 and TRBJ2-7, with TRBD1 matching 7 bases. This TCR was recovered from a human donor in good health (CMV status not recorded). Some clones in this sample may be carry-over from other donors' samples. The CDR3: CASSRGQPLSTYEQYF. The DNA of the CDR3 is TGTGCCAGCAGCCGGGGACAGCCACTGAGTACCTACGAGCAGTACTTC.